This T cell receptor beta chain was retrieved from a study of cytomegalovirus exposure and HLA in healthy donors. Germline trimming cut 6 bases from V and 4 bases from J; bases unmatched to any gene: 9. The CDR3 has 15 amino acids. The germline V gene encodes CDR1 LNHDA and CDR2 SQIVND (reference sequence). 60 Vbeta and 13 Jbeta primers were used in PCR. Libraries were prepared by immunoSEQ multiplex PCR; TCRdb keeps only in-frame clonotypes and omits some of them. The table records 150,000 to 200,000 clones, around 78% of them present only once. This clonotype was obtained from a woman aged 25 to 45 in good health and CMV-seropositive. The chain uses TRBV19 and TRBJ2-1; 7 nucleotides agree with TRBD1. Sequences were obtained from PBMCs. The CDR3 nucleotides are TGTGCCAGTAGCCTAAGGGACAGTCTGTACAATGAGCAGTTCTTC. As protein: CASSLRDSLYNEQFF.